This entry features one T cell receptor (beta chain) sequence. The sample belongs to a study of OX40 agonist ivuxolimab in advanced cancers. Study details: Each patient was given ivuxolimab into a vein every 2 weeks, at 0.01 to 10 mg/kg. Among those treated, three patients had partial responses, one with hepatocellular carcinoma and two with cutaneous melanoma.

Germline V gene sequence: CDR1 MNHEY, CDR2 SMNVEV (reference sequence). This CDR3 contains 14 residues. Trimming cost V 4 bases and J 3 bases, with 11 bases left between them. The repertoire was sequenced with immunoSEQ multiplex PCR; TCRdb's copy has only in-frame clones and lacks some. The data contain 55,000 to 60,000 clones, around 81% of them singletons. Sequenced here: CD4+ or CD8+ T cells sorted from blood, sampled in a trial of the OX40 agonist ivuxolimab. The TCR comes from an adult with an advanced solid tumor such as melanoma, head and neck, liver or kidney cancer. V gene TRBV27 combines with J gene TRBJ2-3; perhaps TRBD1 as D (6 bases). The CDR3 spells CASSWTVRTDTQYF. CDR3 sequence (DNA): TGTGCCAGCAGTTGGACAGTTCGAACAGATACGCAGTATTTT.